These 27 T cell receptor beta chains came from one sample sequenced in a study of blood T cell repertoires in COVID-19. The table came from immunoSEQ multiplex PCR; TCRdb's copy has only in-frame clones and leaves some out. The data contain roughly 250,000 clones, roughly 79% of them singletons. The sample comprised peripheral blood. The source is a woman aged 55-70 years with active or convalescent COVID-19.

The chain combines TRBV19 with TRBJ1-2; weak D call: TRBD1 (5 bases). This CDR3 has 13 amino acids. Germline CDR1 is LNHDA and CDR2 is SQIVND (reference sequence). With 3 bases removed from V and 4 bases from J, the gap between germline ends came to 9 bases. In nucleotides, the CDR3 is TGTGCCAGTAGTATGGGGGGTCCCTATGGCTACACCTTC. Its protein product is CASSMGGPYGYTF.

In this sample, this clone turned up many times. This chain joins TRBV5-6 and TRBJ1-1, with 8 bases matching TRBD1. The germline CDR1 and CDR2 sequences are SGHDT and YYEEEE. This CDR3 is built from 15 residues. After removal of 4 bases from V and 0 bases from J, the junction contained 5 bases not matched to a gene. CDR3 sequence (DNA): TGTGCCAGCAGCGGGACGGACAGGGTGAACACTGAAGCTTTCTTT. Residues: CASSGTDRVNTEAFF. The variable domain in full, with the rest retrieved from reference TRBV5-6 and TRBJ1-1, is DAGVTQSPTHLIKTRGQQVTLRCSPKSGHDTVSWYQQALGQGPQFIFQYYEEEERQRGNFPDRFSGHQFPNYSSELNVNALLLGDSALYLCASSGTDRVNTEAFFGQGTRLTVV.

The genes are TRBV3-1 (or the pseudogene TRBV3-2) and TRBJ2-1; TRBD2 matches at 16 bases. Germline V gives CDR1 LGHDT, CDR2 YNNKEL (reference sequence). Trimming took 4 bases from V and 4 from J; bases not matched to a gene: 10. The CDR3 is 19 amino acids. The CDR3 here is CASSPPGTSGGAPYNEQFF. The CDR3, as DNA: TGTGCCAGCAGCCCCCCCGGGACTAGCGGGGGGGCTCCATACAATGAGCAGTTCTTC.

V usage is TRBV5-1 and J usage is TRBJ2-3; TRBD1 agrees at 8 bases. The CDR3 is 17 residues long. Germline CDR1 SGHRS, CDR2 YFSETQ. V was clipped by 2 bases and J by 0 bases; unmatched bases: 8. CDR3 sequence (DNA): TGCGCCAGCAGCTTTAGACAGGGGCCTACTAGCACAGATACGCAGTATTTT. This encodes CASSFRQGPTSTDTQYF.

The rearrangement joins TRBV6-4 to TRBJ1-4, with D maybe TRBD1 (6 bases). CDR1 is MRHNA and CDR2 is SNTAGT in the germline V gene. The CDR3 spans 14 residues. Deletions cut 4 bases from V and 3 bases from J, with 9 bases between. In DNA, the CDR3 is TGTGCCAGCAGTGCCCAGGGGTCTAATGAAAAACTGTTTTTT. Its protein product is CASSAQGSNEKLFF.

Written as DNA, the CDR3 is TGTGCCATCAGTGACCGGGGACAGGGGGCAGATACGCAGTATTTT. Translated, it gives CAISDRGQGADTQYF. The chain recombines TRBV10-3 with TRBJ2-3, with 11 bases matching TRBD1. V was clipped by 3 bases and J by 4 bases; unmatched bases: 3. CDR1 and CDR2 from the germline V gene are ENHRY and SYGVKD. This CDR3 has 15 amino acids.

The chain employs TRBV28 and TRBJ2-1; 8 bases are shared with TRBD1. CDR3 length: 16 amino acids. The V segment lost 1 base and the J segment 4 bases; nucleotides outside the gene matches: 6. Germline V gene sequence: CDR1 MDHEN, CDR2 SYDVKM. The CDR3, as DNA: TGTGCCAGCAGTTTATTCCAGGGGGCTTCTTACAATGAGCAGTTCTTC. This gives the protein CASSLFQGASYNEQFF.

CDR3 protein: CASRPGMNTEAFF. The DNA of the CDR3 is TGTGCCAGCAGACCCGGGATGAACACTGAAGCTTTCTTT. J is TRBJ1-1 and V is TRBV6-6; no clear D gene. Germline V CDR1 and CDR2: MNHNY, SVGAGI (reference sequence). Trimming pared 6 bases from V and 0 bases from J, leaving 8 bases between. There are 13 residues in the CDR3.

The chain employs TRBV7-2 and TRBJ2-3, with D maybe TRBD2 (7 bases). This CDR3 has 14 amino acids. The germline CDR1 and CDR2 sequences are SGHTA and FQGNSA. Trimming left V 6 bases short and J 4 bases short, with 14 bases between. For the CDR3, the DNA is TGTGCCAGCAGAGAAGGGGGGGGGCCAGATACGCAGTATTTT. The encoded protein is CASREGGGPDTQYF.

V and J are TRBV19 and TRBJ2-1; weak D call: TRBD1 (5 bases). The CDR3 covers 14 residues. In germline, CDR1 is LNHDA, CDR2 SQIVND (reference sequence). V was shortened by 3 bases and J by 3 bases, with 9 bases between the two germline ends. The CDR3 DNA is TGTGCCAGTAGTATCGCGACAGTCTACAATGAGCAGTTCTTC. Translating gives CASSIATVYNEQFF. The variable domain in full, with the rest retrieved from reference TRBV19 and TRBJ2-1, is DGGITQSPKYLFRKEGQNVTLSCEQNLNHDAMYWYRQDPGQGLRLIYYSQIVNDFQKGDIAEGYSVSREKKESFPLTVTSAQKNPTAFYLCASSIATVYNEQFFGPGTRLTVL.

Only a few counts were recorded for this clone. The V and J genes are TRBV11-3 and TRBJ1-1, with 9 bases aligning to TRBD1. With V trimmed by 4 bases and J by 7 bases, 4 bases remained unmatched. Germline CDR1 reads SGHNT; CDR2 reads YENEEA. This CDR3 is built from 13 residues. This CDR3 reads CASSSDRGGEAFF. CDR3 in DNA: TGTGCCAGCAGCTCGGACAGGGGTGGTGAAGCTTTCTTT.

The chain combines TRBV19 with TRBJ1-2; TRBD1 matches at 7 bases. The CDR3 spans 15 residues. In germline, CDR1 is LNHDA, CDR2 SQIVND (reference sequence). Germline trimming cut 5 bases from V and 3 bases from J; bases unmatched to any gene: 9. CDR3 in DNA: TGTGCCAGTAGTTCGCCAGGGGGAGCTGACTATGGCTACACCTTC. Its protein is CASSSPGGADYGYTF.

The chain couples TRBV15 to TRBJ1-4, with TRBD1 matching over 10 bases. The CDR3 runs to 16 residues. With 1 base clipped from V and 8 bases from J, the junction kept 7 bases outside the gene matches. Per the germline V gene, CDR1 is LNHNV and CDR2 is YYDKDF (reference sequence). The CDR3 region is CATSRVGGTGDEKLFF. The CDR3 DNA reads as TGTGCCACCAGCAGAGTCGGCGGGACAGGGGACGAAAAACTGTTTTTT.

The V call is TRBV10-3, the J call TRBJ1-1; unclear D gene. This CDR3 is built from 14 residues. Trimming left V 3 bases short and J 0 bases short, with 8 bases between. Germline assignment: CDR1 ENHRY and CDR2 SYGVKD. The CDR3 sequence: CAISDPTLNTEAFF. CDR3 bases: TGTGCCATCAGTGATCCGACACTGAACACTGAAGCTTTCTTT.

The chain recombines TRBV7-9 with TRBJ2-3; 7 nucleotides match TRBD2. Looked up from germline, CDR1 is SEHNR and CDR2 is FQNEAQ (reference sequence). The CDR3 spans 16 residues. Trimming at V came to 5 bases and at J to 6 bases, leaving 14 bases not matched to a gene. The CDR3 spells CASSVPSGGVDDTQYF. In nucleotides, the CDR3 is TGTGCCAGCAGCGTCCCTTCTGGGGGGGTTGATGATACGCAGTATTTT. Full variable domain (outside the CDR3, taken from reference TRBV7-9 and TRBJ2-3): DTGVSQNPRHKITKRGQNVTFRCDPISEHNRLYWYRQTLGQGPEFLTYFQNEAQLEKSRLLSDRFSAERPKGSFSTLEIQRTEQGDSAMYLCASSVPSGGVDDTQYFGPGTRLTVL.

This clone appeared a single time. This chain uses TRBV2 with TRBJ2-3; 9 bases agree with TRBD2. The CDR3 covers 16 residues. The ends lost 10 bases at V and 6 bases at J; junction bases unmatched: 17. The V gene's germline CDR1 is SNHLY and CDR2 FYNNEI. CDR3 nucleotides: TGTGCCATCATCCTTCCCAGACTAGCGGCGGAGGATACGCAGTATTTT. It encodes CAIILPRLAAEDTQYF. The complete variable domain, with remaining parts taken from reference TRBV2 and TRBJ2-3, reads EPEVTQTPSHQVTQMGQEVILRCVPISNHLYFYWYRQILGQKVEFLVSFYNNEISEKSEIFDDQFSVERPDGSNFTLKIRSTKLEDSAMYFCAIILPRLAAEDTQYFGPGTRLTVL.

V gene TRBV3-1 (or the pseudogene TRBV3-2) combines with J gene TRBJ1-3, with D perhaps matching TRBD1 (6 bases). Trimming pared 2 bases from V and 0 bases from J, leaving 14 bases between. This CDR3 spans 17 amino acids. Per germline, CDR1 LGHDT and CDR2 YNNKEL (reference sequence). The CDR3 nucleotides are TGTGCCAGCAGCCAATGGGGCGACAGGAGCTCTGGAAACACCATATATTTT. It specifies CASSQWGDRSSGNTIYF.

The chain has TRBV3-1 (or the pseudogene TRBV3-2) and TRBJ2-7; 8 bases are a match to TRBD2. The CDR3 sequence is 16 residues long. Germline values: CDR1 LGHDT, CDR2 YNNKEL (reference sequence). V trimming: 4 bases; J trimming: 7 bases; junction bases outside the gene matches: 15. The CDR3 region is CASSPRTSSGGLEQYF. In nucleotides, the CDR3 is TGTGCCAGCAGCCCGAGGACTAGCTCCGGGGGCCTAGAGCAGTACTTC.

CDR3: CASSYGTGGYEQYF. The DNA of the CDR3 is TGTGCCAGTAGTTACGGGACAGGGGGCTACGAGCAGTACTTC. The chain employs TRBV19 and TRBJ2-7; 11 bases line up with TRBD1. CDR1 and CDR2 (germline): LNHDA, SQIVND (reference sequence). The V and J ends lost 5 bases and 3 bases, in that order; junction bases with no gene match: 3. This CDR3 spans 14 amino acids.

Here the CDR3 DNA reads TGTGCCAGTAGTATAGCGGGCGGGGAGACCCAGTACTTC. It codes for CASSIAGGETQYF. The chain joins TRBV19 to TRBJ2-5; tentative D call: TRBD2 (5 bases). Trimming cost V 1 base and J 5 bases, with 8 bases left between them. CDR1 and CDR2 (germline): LNHDA, SQIVND (reference sequence). This CDR3 has 13 residues.

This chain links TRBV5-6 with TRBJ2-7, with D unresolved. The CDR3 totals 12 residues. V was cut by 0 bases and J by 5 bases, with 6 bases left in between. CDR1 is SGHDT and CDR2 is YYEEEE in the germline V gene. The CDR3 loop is CASSLELDEQYF. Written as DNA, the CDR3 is TGTGCCAGCAGCTTGGAACTCGACGAGCAGTACTTC.

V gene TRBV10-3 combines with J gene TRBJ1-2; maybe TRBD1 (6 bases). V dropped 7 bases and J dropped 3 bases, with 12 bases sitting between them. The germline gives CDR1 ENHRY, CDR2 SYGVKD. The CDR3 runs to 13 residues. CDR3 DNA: TGTGCCATCAAGCACAGGGAAGACTATGGCTACACCTTC. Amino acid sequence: CAIKHREDYGYTF.

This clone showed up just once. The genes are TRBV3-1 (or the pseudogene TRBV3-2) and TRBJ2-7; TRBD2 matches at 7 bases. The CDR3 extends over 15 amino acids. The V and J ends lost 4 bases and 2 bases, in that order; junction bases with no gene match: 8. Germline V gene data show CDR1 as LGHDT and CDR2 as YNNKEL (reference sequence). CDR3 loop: CASSLRGGSTYEQYF. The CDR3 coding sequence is TGTGCCAGCAGCCTTCGGGGAGGGAGCACCTACGAGCAGTACTTC.

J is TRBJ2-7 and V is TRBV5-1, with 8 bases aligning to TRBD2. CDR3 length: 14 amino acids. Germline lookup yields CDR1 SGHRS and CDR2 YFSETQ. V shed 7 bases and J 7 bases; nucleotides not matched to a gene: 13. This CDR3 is CASAGGMARGEQYF. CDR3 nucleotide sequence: TGCGCCAGCGCGGGGGGAATGGCGCGGGGGGAGCAGTACTTC.

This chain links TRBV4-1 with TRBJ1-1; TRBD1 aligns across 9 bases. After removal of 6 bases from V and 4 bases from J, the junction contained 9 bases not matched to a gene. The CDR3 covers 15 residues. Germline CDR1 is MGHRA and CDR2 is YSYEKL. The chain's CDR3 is CASSPPDRGFTEAFF. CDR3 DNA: TGCGCCAGCAGTCCCCCGGACAGGGGCTTCACTGAAGCTTTCTTT.

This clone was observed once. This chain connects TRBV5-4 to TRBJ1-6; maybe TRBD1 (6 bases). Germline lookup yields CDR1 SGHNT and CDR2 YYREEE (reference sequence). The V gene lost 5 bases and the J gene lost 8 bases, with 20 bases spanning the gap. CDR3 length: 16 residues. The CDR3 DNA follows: TGTGCCAGCAGTACCGACCGGGGGGCGGTATATTCACCCCTCCACTTT. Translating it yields CASSTDRGAVYSPLHF.

The DNA for the CDR3 is TGTGCCACCAGCAGGCCAGACTTGTACACCGGGGAGCTGTTTTTT. Its translation: CATSRPDLYTGELFF. This chain uses TRBV15 with TRBJ2-2; no firm D call. The CDR3 is 15 residues long. CDR1 and CDR2 from the germline V gene are LNHNV and YYDKDF (reference sequence). V lost 3 bases to trimming and J lost 3 bases, with 11 bases between them. Using reference TRBV15 and TRBJ2-2 for the parts outside the CDR3, the full variable domain is DAMVIQNPRYQVTQFGKPVTLSCSQTLNHNVMYWYQQKSSQAPKLLFHYYDKDFNNEADTPDNFQSRRPNTSFCFLDIRSPGLGDTAMYLCATSRPDLYTGELFFGEGSRLTVL.